These 24 T cell receptor beta chains were all obtained from the same sample, sequenced in a study of control samples from healthy donors and cancer patients. Clones were read by immunoSEQ multiplex PCR, and TCRdb kept only the in-frame ones, dropping some. The table has tens of thousands of clones, less than 95% seen once; the top ten hold roughly 23%. Material: PBMCs. The receptor set was obtained from a woman aged 40 to 50 with head and neck cancer.

This sequence joins TRBV6-5 and TRBJ1-2; tentative D call: TRBD1 (6 bases). CDR3 length equals 12 residues. V lost 1 base and J lost 8, with 8 bases in between. Germline CDR1 is MNHEY and CDR2 is SVGAGI. CDR3 in amino acids: CASSYFGGGYTF. In nucleotides, the CDR3 is TGTGCCAGCAGTTACTTTGGGGGCGGCTACACCTTC.

The rearrangement joins TRBV19 to TRBJ2-7; 8 bases line up with TRBD2. There are 15 residues in the CDR3. Per the germline V gene, CDR1 is LNHDA and CDR2 is SQIVND (reference sequence). The trim removed 5 bases at V and 0 bases at J, leaving 6 bases unmatched. The CDR3 region has the DNA TGTGCCAGTAGTCCTGGACTAGCTAGCTCCTACGAGCAGTACTTC. Translation gives CASSPGLASSYEQYF.

The CDR3 region is CASSSGDLGNQPQHF. Written as DNA, the CDR3 is TGTGCCAGCAGTTCGGGGGATTTGGGCAATCAGCCCCAGCATTTT. The V call is TRBV6-5, the J call TRBJ1-5; TRBD1 is a possible D gene (5 bases). Germline V gene data show CDR1 as MNHEY and CDR2 as SVGAGI. The CDR3 has 15 amino acids. The V end was cut by 4 bases, the J end by 2 bases, with 12 bases between.

The chain combines TRBV9 with TRBJ2-5; D not certain. V dropped 1 base and J dropped 4 bases, with 8 bases sitting between them. CDR1 is SGDLS, CDR2 YYNGEE, per germline. The CDR3 runs 13 residues. DNA for the CDR3: TGTGCCAGCAGCGTAACGTTAGGAGAGACCCAGTACTTC. Amino acid sequence: CASSVTLGETQYF.

The gene calls are TRBV3-1 (or the pseudogene TRBV3-2) and TRBJ2-7; maybe TRBD2 (6 bases). The germline V gene encodes CDR1 LGHDT and CDR2 YNNKEL (reference sequence). The CDR3 sequence is 13 residues long. V lost 6 bases to trimming and J lost 6 bases, with 15 bases between them. The DNA for the CDR3 is TGTGCCAGCAGGCCCACGGGAGTCCGCGAGCAGTACTTC. It is translated as CASRPTGVREQYF.

This chain links TRBV5-1 with TRBJ2-2; 7 positions agree with TRBD1. Germline loops: CDR1 SGHRS, CDR2 YFSETQ. Trimming took 0 bases from V and 2 from J; bases not matched to a gene: 4. The CDR3 sequence is 16 residues long. In DNA form, the CDR3 reads TGCGCCAGCAGCTTGGGAGGGACAGTCAACACCGGGGAGCTGTTTTTT. Protein: CASSLGGTVNTGELFF.

V and J are TRBV10-1 and TRBJ1-5; 7 bases agree with TRBD1. The CDR3 sequence is 13 residues long. J gave up 0 bases and V 9 bases, and 2 bases lay outside the gene matches. In germline, CDR1 is WNHNN, CDR2 SYGVQD (reference sequence). As DNA, the CDR3 is TGCGCCAGACAGGGGTGTAGCAATCAGCCCCAGCATTTT. Amino acids: CARQGCSNQPQHF.

The chain couples TRBV30 to TRBJ1-1; D gene uncertain. Germline CDR1 and CDR2: GTSNPN and SVGIG (reference sequence). The CDR3 has 14 amino acids. With 2 bases removed from V and 0 bases from J, the gap between germline ends came to 10 bases. The CDR3 nucleotides read TGTGCCTGGAGTATAGGACGGCTGAACACTGAAGCTTTCTTT. This sequence encodes CAWSIGRLNTEAFF.

The chain is built from TRBV4-1 and TRBJ2-5; D might be TRBD1 or TRBD2, each matching 6 bases. The ends were cut back, 1 base at V and 4 bases at J, with 16 bases in the middle. The CDR3 totals 16 residues. The V gene's germline CDR1 is MGHRA and CDR2 YSYEKL. The CDR3 spells CASSQASGARAETQYF. The CDR3 bases are TGCGCCAGCAGCCAAGCCTCGGGGGCTAGGGCAGAGACCCAGTACTTC.

About this clone itself: A junction boundary mismatches the germline segment, possibly from a read error. The chain uses TRBV19 and TRBJ2-5, with a tentative D call TRBD2 (6 bases). Germline lookup yields CDR1 LNHDA and CDR2 SQIVND (reference sequence). The CDR3 is 13 residues long. The CDR3 DNA follows: TGTGCCAGTAAACGGGGGACCCAAGAGATCCAGTACTTC. Residues: CASKRGTQEIQYF. Filled out from reference TRBV19 and TRBJ2-5, the complete variable domain reads DGGITQSPKYLFRKEGQNVTLSCEQNLNHDAMYWYRQDPGQGLRLIYYSQIVNDFQKGDIAEGYSVSREKKESFPLTVTSAQKNPTAFYLCASKRGTQEIQYFGPGTRLLVL.

This sequence joins TRBV29-1 and TRBJ1-2, with 10 bases matching TRBD1. The CDR3 length is 14 residues. Germline V lookup: CDR1 SQVTM, CDR2 ANQGSEA. The trim removed 6 bases at V and 8 bases at J, leaving 12 bases unmatched. The CDR3, as DNA: TGCAGCGTCGCTGGGGACAGGGGAGGGTTCGGCTACACCTTC. It specifies CSVAGDRGGFGYTF.

This clone was found once. This sequence joins TRBV9 and TRBJ1-4; 7 nucleotides match TRBD1. The CDR3 totals 14 residues. Germline-derived CDR1 and CDR2 are SGDLS and YYNGEE. Trimming took 4 bases from V and 10 from J; bases not matched to a gene: 10. For the CDR3, the DNA is TGTGCCAGCAGCCCGCAGGGGGATTTTGGAAAACTGTTTTTT. This translates into CASSPQGDFGKLFF. Looking up the rest from reference TRBV9 and TRBJ1-4 gives the full variable domain: DSGVTQTPKHLITATGQRVTLRCSPRSGDLSVYWYQQSLDQGLQFLIQYYNGEERAKGNILERFSAQQFPDLHSELNLSSLELGDSALYFCASSPQGDFGKLFFGSGTQLSVL.

The chain carries TRBV9 and TRBJ2-1; a possible D gene is TRBD2 (6 bases). CDR1 and CDR2 (germline): SGDLS, YYNGEE. Between the trimmed V and J ends, which lost 0 bases and 7 bases, there was a span of 17 bases. This CDR3 spans 16 amino acids. This CDR3 reads CASSVGGGIRGNEQFF. The CDR3 DNA reads TGTGCCAGCAGCGTAGGAGGCGGGATACGGGGGAATGAGCAGTTCTTC.

This chain joins TRBV3-1 (or the pseudogene TRBV3-2) and TRBJ2-7; 10 positions match TRBD1. Germline CDR1 LGHDT, CDR2 YNNKEL (reference sequence). The CDR3 extends over 15 amino acids. J was trimmed by 5 bases and V by 5 bases; bases with no gene match: 9. The CDR3 loop reads CASSAKGTGVHEQYF. The CDR3 bases are TGTGCCAGCAGCGCCAAAGGGACAGGGGTCCACGAGCAGTACTTC.

The chain combines TRBV7-2 with TRBJ2-1; 10 bases agree with TRBD2. The CDR3 consists of 15 residues. Germline V gene sequence: CDR1 SGHTA, CDR2 FQGNSA. Trimming at V came to 5 bases and at J to 6 bases, leaving 7 bases not matched to a gene. The CDR3 nucleotides are TGTGCCAGCAGCCCCCAGGGACTAGCGACCAATGAGCAGTTCTTC. Residues: CASSPQGLATNEQFF.

The chain uses TRBV5-1 and TRBJ1-1; TRBD1 might be the D (6 bases). The V gene's germline CDR1 is SGHRS and CDR2 YFSETQ. Trimming pared 5 bases from V and 0 bases from J, leaving 14 bases between. This CDR3 is built from 15 residues. The CDR3 DNA follows: TGCGCCAGCAGTTTTACGGGACACTTGAACACTGAAGCTTTCTTT. Its translation is CASSFTGHLNTEAFF.

V usage is TRBV6-5 and J usage is TRBJ1-2; D unclear. This CDR3 spans 14 amino acids. CDR1 is MNHEY, CDR2 SVGAGI, per germline. The V end lost 2 bases, the J end lost 5 bases, and 12 bases lay between the germline ends. The DNA of the CDR3 is TGTGCCAGCAGTTACAAGGGAAAAGGGTATGGCTACACCTTC. The encoded protein is CASSYKGKGYGYTF.

The chain has TRBV18 and TRBJ2-7; D unclear. Trimming cost V 4 bases and J 6 bases, with 16 bases left between them. The CDR3 is made up of 14 amino acids. The germline CDR1 and CDR2 sequences are KGHSH and LQKENI. CDR3 amino acids: CASSRASVASEQYF. The DNA of the CDR3 is TGTGCCAGCTCACGAGCAAGTGTCGCAAGCGAGCAGTACTTC.

This clone was detected once. This chain joins TRBV7-8 and TRBJ1-6; unclear D gene. Deletions cut 5 bases from V and 0 bases from J, with 14 bases between. This CDR3 comprises 17 residues. Germline loops: CDR1 SGHVS, CDR2 FQNEAQ. The CDR3 spells CASSLISGSSYNSPLHF. The DNA of the CDR3 is TGTGCCAGCAGCCTCATATCGGGGAGCTCCTATAATTCACCCCTCCACTTT.

The sample holds one count of this clone. The rearrangement uses TRBV19 and TRBJ1-2, with D uncertain. CDR3 length: 12 residues. Germline V gene data show CDR1 as LNHDA and CDR2 as SQIVND (reference sequence). V lost 6 bases, J lost 5 bases, and 10 bases lay in between. The CDR3 sequence: CASRTEVYGYTF. The CDR3 DNA reads as TGTGCCAGTAGGACGGAAGTATATGGCTACACCTTC.

The chain has TRBV30 and TRBJ2-7, with 11 bases matching TRBD1. The germline V gene has CDR1 GTSNPN and CDR2 SVGIG (reference sequence). The V and J ends lost 5 bases and 11 bases, in that order; junction bases with no gene match: 14. This CDR3 is 14 amino acids long. CDR3 in DNA: TGTGCCTGGGCCCCGGGACAGGGGGGCGGGATAGAGTACTTC. Translation: CAWAPGQGGGIEYF. Together with reference TRBV30 and TRBJ2-7, the CDR3 gives the full variable domain: SQTIHQWPATLVQPVGSPLSLECTVEGTSNPNLYWYRQAAGRGLQLLFYSVGIGQISSEVPQNLSASRPQDRQFILSSKKLLLSDSGFYLCAWAPGQGGGIEYFGPGTRLTVT.

The sample holds one count of this clone. This rearrangement joins TRBV11-2 to TRBJ1-1, with unresolved D. The ends were cut back, 5 bases at V and 6 bases at J, with 22 bases in the middle. CDR3 length: 16 amino acids. Germline CDR1 is SGHAT and CDR2 is FQNNGV. The CDR3 spells CASSPHRGSGLAEAFF. CDR3 DNA: TGTGCCAGCAGCCCCCACCGCGGTAGTGGGCTCGCTGAAGCTTTCTTT.

The chain has TRBV4-1 and TRBJ2-7; no definite D call. V was pared by 0 bases and J by 5 bases, with 17 bases between. The length of the CDR3 is 16 residues. The germline CDR1 and CDR2 sequences are MGHRA and YSYEKL. CDR3 sequence (DNA): TGCGCCAGCAGCCAAGAAAATGGGCGGCAGTCGGACGAGCAGTACTTC. Protein product: CASSQENGRQSDEQYF.

The chain links TRBV30 to TRBJ1-5, with D hard to call. Between the trimmed V and J ends, which lost 3 bases and 7 bases, there was a span of 16 bases. The CDR3 runs to 14 residues. The V gene's germline CDR1 is GTSNPN and CDR2 SVGIG (reference sequence). The chain's CDR3 is CAWRPRASTQPQHF. The CDR3 DNA follows: TGTGCCTGGAGGCCCCGGGCCTCAACACAGCCCCAGCATTTT.